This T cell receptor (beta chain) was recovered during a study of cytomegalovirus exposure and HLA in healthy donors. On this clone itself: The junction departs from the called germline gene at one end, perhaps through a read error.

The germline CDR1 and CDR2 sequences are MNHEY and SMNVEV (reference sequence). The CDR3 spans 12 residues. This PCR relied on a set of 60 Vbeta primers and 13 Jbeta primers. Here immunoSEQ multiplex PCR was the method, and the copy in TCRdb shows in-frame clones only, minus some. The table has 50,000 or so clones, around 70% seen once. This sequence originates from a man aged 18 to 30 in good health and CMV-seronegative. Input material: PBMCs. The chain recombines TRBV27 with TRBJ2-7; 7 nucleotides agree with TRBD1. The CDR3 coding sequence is TGTGCCAGCAGGCCCCGTCCCAGGGGGTTACACTTC. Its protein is CASRPRPRGLHF.